This passage covers 10 T cell receptor beta chains from one sample sequenced in a study of cytomegalovirus exposure and HLA in healthy donors. With 60 Vbeta and 13 Jbeta primers, the PCR was carried out. Produced via immunoSEQ multiplex PCR; TCRdb's table is partial and in-frame only. This table holds approximately 100,000 clones, approximately 80% found once. Specimen: PBMCs. Receptor source: a woman in her 30s in good health and CMV-seronegative.

Written as DNA, the CDR3 is TGTGCCAGCAGTTACCGGGAGAGCGAAGATACGCAGTATTTT. It encodes CASSYRESEDTQYF. The genes are TRBV6-5 and TRBJ2-3, with D maybe TRBD2 (6 bases). The germline CDR1 and CDR2 sequences are MNHEY and SVGAGI. This CDR3 is 14 amino acids long. Trimming removed 2 bases from V and 5 bases from J, with 11 bases in between.

The chain joins TRBV7-3 to TRBJ2-5; the D gene is possibly TRBD2 (5 bases). Germline V gene data show CDR1 as SGHTA and CDR2 as FQGTGA. CDR3 size: 13 residues. Trimming cost V 8 bases and J 4 bases, with 14 bases left between them. The CDR3 DNA reads as TGTGCCAGCGCTGATCTGGCGGGAGAGACCCAGTACTTC. Amino acids: CASADLAGETQYF. Full variable domain (rest looked up from reference TRBV7-3 and TRBJ2-5): GAGVSQTPSNKVTEKGKYVELRCDPISGHTALYWYRQSLGQGPEFLIYFQGTGAADDSGLPNDRFFAVRPEGSVSTLKIQRTERGDSAVYLCASADLAGETQYFGPGTRLLVL.

The chain joins TRBV2 to TRBJ2-1; 8 nucleotides agree with TRBD2. The CDR3 length is 16 residues. The J segment lost 1 base and the V segment lost 4 bases, leaving 6 bases of the junction unmatched. CDR1 and CDR2 from the germline V gene are SNHLY and FYNNEI. CDR3 loop: CASSVSGSGSYNEQFF. In DNA, the CDR3 is TGTGCCAGCAGTGTGAGCGGGAGTGGGTCCTACAATGAGCAGTTCTTC.

V and J are TRBV7-3 and TRBJ2-5; 8 bases match TRBD2. CDR1 is SGHTA, CDR2 FQGTGA, per germline. V gave up 5 bases and J gave up 5 bases; unmatched junction bases: 7. The CDR3 is 14 amino acids. The CDR3 DNA sequence: TGTGCCAGCAGCCTGAGCGGGAGCCACGAGACCCAGTACTTC. The encoded protein is CASSLSGSHETQYF.

Points on this clone: The junction does not match germline at one end; this may be a read error. The chain carries TRBV7-9 and TRBJ1-1; D not resolved. This CDR3 comprises 15 residues. Germline V CDR1 and CDR2: SEHNR, FQNEAQ (reference sequence). The CDR3 is CSSSQRSGRRTEAFF. The CDR3 nucleotides are TGTTCCAGCAGCCAAAGATCAGGTCGGAGGACTGAAGCTTTCTTT.

The chain has TRBV5-5 and TRBJ1-2; 8 nucleotides agree with TRBD1. With 0 bases clipped from V and 2 bases from J, the junction kept 6 bases outside the gene matches. Germline CDR1 and CDR2: SGHKS and YYEKEE (reference sequence). There are 16 residues in the CDR3. This CDR3 reads CASSLGQGRPNYGYTF. CDR3 bases: TGTGCCAGCAGCTTGGGACAGGGGCGTCCCAACTATGGCTACACCTTC.

The V call is TRBV5-1, the J call TRBJ1-1, with 10 bases that match TRBD1. After removal of 0 bases from V and 1 base from J, the junction contained 6 bases not matched to a gene. The germline gives CDR1 SGHRS, CDR2 YFSETQ. There are 17 residues in the CDR3. In DNA, the CDR3 is TGCGCCAGCAGCTTGGGCCCGGGACAGGGGAAGAACACTGAAGCTTTCTTT. Translation: CASSLGPGQGKNTEAFF.

In this sample, this clone turned up a few times. This CDR3 is CATGQGGNQPQHF. DNA of the CDR3: TGTGCCACCGGACAGGGTGGCAATCAGCCCCAGCATTTT. The chain couples TRBV15 to TRBJ1-5; 8 bases line up with TRBD1. The CDR3 runs 13 residues. V shed 8 bases, J shed 2 bases, and the junction held 2 bases outside the gene matches. CDR1 is LNHNV, CDR2 YYDKDF, per germline (reference sequence).

The V and J genes are TRBV10-3 and TRBJ2-2; D uncertain. The germline gives CDR1 ENHRY, CDR2 SYGVKD. The CDR3 runs to 12 residues. Trimming stripped 5 bases from V and 3 bases from J, with 4 bases between. CDR3 residues: CAISSDTGELFF. CDR3 in DNA: TGTGCCATCAGTTCGGACACCGGGGAGCTGTTTTTT.

The chain is built from TRBV4-3 and TRBJ2-7, with 9 bases identical to TRBD2. CDR3 length: 21 amino acids. Germline V gene lookup returns CDR1 LGHNA and CDR2 YSLEER. Trimming took 3 bases from V and 2 from J; bases not matched to a gene: 23. CDR3 protein: CASSQAAHGAGGPTGAYEQYF. As DNA, the CDR3 is TGCGCCAGCAGCCAGGCGGCCCACGGGGCGGGAGGGCCCACTGGGGCCTACGAGCAGTACTTC.